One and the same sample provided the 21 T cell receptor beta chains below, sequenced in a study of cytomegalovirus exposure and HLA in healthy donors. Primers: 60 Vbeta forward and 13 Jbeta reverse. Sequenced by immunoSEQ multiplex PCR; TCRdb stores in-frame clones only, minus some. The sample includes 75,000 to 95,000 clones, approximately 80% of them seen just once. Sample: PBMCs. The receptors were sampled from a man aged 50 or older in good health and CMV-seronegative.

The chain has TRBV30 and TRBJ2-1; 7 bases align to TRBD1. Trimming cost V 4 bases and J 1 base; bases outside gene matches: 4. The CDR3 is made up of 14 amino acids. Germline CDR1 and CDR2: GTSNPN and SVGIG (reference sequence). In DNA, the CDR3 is TGTGCCTGGACAACGACAGGGTCCTACAATGAGCAGTTCTTC. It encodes CAWTTTGSYNEQFF.

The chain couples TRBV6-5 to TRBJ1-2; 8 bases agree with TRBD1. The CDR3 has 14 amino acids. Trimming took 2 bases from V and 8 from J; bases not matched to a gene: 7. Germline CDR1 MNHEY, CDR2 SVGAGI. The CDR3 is CASSYEQGVGGYTF. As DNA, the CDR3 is TGTGCCAGCAGTTACGAACAGGGGGTTGGCGGCTACACCTTC.

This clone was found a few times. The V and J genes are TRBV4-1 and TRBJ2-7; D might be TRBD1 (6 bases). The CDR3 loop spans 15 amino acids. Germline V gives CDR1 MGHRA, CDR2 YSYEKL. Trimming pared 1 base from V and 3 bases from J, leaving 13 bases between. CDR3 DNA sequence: TGCGCCAGCAGCCAAGGGGATACAGGGCGCTACGAGCAGTACTTC. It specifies CASSQGDTGRYEQYF.

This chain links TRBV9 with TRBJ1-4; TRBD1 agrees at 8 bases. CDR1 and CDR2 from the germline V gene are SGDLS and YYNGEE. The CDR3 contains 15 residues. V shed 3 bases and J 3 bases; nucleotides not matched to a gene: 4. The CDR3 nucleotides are TGTGCCAGCAGCGACAGGGGGACAGCTAATGAAAAACTGTTTTTT. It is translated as CASSDRGTANEKLFF.

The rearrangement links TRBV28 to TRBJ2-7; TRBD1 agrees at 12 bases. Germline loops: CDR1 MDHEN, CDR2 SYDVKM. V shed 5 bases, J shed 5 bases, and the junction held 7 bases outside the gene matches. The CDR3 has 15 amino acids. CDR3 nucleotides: TGTGCCAGCAGTCCCGGGACAGGGGGCCTGGACGAGCAGTACTTC. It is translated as CASSPGTGGLDEQYF.

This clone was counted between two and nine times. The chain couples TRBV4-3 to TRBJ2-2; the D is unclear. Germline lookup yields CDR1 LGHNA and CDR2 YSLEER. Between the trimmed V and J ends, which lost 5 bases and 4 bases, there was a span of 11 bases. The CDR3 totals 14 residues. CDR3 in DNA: TGCGCCAGCAGCGAGTCACGAGGCACCGGGGAGCTGTTTTTT. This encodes CASSESRGTGELFF.

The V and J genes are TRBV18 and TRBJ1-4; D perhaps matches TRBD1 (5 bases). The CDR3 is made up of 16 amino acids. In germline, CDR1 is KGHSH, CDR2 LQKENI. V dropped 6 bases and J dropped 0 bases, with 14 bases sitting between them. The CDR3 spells CASSPRQGTTNEKLFF. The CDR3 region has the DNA TGTGCCAGCTCTCCCCGCCAGGGAACAACTAATGAAAAACTGTTTTTT. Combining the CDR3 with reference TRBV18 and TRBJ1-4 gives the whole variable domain NAGVMQNPRHLVRRRGQEARLRCSPMKGHSHVYWYRQLPEEGLKFMVYLQKENIIDESGMPKERFSAEFPKEGPSILRIQQVVRGDSAAYFCASSPRQGTTNEKLFFGSGTQLSVL.

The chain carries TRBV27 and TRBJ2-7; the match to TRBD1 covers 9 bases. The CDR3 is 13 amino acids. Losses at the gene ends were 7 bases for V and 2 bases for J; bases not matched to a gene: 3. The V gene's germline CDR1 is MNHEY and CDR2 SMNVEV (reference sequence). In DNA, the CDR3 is TGTGCCAGCACAGGGACAGGGACCTACGAGCAGTACTTC. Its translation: CASTGTGTYEQYF.

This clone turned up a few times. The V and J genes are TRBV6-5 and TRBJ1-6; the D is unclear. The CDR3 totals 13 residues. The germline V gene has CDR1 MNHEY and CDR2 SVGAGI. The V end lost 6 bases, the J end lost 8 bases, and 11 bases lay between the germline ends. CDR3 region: CASRANSHSPLHF. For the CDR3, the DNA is TGTGCCAGCAGGGCCAACAGCCATTCACCCCTCCACTTT.

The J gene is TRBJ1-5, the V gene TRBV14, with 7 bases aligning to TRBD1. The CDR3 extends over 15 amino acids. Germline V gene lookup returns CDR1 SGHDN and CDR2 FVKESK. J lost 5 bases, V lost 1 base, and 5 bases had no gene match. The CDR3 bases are TGTGCCAGCAGCCAAGTGGGACAGATCCATCAGCCCCAGCATTTT. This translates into CASSQVGQIHQPQHF.

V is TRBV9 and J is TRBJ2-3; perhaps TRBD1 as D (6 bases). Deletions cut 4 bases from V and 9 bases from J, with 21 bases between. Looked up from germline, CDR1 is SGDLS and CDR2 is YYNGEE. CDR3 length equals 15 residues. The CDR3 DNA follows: TGTGCCAGCAGCATACTCCAACAGGACACAGGGACGCAGTATTTT. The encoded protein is CASSILQQDTGTQYF.

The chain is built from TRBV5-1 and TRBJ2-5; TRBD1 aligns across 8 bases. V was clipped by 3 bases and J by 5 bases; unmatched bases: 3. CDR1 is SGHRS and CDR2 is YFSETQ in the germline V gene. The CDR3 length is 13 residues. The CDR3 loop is CASSSGGRETQYF. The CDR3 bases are TGCGCCAGCAGCTCAGGGGGCCGGGAGACCCAGTACTTC.

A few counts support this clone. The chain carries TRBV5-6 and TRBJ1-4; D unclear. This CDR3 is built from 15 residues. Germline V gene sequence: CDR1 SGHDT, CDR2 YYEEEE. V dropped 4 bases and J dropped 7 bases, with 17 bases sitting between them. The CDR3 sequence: CASSASGFYGEKLFF. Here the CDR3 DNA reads TGTGCCAGCAGCGCTTCGGGGTTCTACGGTGAAAAACTGTTTTTT. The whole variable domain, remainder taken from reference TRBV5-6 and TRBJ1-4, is DAGVTQSPTHLIKTRGQQVTLRCSPKSGHDTVSWYQQALGQGPQFIFQYYEEEERQRGNFPDRFSGHQFPNYSSELNVNALLLGDSALYLCASSASGFYGEKLFFGSGTQLSVL.

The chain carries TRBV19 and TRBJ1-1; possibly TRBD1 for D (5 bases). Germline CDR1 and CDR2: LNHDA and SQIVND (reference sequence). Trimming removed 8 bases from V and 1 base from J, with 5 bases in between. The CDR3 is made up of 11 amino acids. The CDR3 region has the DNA TGTGCCAGTGGACAGAACACTGAAGCTTTCTTT. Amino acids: CASGQNTEAFF.

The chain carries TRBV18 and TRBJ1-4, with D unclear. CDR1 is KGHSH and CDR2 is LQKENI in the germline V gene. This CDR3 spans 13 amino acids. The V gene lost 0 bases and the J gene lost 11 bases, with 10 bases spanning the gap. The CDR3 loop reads CASSPPGEEKLFF. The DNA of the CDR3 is TGTGCCAGCTCACCACCTGGGGAGGAGAAACTGTTTTTT.

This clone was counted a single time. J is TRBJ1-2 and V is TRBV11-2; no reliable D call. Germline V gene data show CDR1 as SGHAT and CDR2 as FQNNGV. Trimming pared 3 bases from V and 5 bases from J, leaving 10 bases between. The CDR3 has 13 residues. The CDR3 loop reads CASSLEQQYGYTF. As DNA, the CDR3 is TGTGCCAGCAGCTTGGAACAGCAGTATGGCTACACCTTC.

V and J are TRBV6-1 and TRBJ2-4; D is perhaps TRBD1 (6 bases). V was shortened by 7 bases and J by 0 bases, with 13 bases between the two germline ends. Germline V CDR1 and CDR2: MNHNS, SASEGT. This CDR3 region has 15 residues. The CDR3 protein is CASKHTGIAKNIQYF. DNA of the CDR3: TGTGCCAGCAAACATACAGGGATAGCCAAAAACATTCAGTACTTC.

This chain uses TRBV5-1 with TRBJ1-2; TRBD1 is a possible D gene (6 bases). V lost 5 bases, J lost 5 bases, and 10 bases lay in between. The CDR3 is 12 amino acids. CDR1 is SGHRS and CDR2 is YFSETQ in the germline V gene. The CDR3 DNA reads TGCGCCAGCAGGGCGACAGGTTATGGCTACACCTTC. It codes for CASRATGYGYTF.

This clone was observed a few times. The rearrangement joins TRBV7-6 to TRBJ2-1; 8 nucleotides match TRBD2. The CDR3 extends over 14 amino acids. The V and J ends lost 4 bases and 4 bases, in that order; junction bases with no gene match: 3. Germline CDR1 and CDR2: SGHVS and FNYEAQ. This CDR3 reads CASSSSGRYNEQFF. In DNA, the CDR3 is TGTGCCAGCAGCTCCAGCGGGAGATACAATGAGCAGTTCTTC. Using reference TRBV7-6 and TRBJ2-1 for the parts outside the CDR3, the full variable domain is GAGVSQSPRYKVTKRGQDVALRCDPISGHVSLYWYRQALGQGPEFLTYFNYEAQQDKSGLPNDRFSAERPEGSISTLTIQRTEQRDSAMYRCASSSSGRYNEQFFGPGTRLTVL.

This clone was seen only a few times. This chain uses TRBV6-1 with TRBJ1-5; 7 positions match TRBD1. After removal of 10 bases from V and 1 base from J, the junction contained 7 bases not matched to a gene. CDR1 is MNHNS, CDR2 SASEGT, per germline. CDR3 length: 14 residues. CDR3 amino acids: CATDRAVSNQPQHF. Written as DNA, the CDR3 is TGTGCCACAGACAGGGCTGTAAGCAATCAGCCCCAGCATTTT.

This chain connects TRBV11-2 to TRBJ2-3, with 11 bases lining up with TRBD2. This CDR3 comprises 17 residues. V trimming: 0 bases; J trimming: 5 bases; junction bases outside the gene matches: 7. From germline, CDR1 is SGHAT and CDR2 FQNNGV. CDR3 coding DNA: TGTGCCAGCAGCTTAGATTTAATAGCGGGGGGGCGAGATACGCAGTATTTT. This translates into CASSLDLIAGGRDTQYF.